In this sample, the clone carrying this TCR beta chain turned up once. Its antigen is unidentified. The sample comes from a study of shared clonotypes between healthy human individuals. The study's findings and limits: Of the naive CD4 clonotypes, 4% to 5% were shared across a few donors.

The protocol was immunoSEQ multiplex PCR, while the TCRdb copy is restricted to in-frame clones and leaves out a portion. The sample consists of fewer than 400,000 clones, roughly 70% of them appearing once. V lost 5 bases and J lost 4, with 15 bases in between. This CDR3 comprises 14 residues. Germline V CDR1 and CDR2: SGHKS, YYEKEE (reference sequence). The receptor was derived from a man aged 30-40 years in good health. The chain combines TRBV5-5 with TRBJ1-1, with D possibly TRBD1 on 5 matching bases. Sequenced: memory CD4+ T cells sorted from blood. Subset meaning: CD45RA-negative fraction. CDR3 in DNA: TGTGCCAGCAGAGTTGCAGGGAGATCCACTGAAGCTTTCTTT. Amino acid sequence: CASRVAGRSTEAFF. The full variable domain, in which reference TRBV5-5 and TRBJ1-1 provide the parts outside the CDR3, is DAGVTQSPTHLIKTRGQQVTLRCSPISGHKSVSWYQQVLGQGPQFIFQYYEKEERGRGNFPDRFSARQFPNYSSELNVNALLLGDSALYLCASRVAGRSTEAFFGQGTRLTVV.